The 25 T cell receptor beta chains given below trace back to one sample, sequenced in a study of blood T cell repertoires in COVID-19. This table comes from immunoSEQ multiplex PCR, and its TCRdb copy is limited to in-frame clones, with some not included. The sample contains 140,000 or so clones, 60% to 85% of which appear only once. The sequenced material came from peripheral blood. The receptors were gathered from a man aged 50-59 years with acute or convalescent COVID-19.

This chain links TRBV5-1 with TRBJ1-1, with D tentatively TRBD1 (6 bases). The CDR3 is 14 amino acids. Germline CDR1 SGHRS, CDR2 YFSETQ. V dropped 2 bases and J dropped 3 bases, with 11 bases sitting between them. DNA for the CDR3: TGCGCCAGCAGCTTACGCAGGGGAGACACTGAAGCTTTCTTT. Its protein is CASSLRRGDTEAFF.

This clone has a handful of counts. V is TRBV19 and J is TRBJ2-5, with 10 bases fitting TRBD1. The CDR3 sequence is 16 residues long. The germline CDR1 and CDR2 sequences are LNHDA and SQIVND (reference sequence). The junction had 6 bases not matched to a gene; V was cut back by 3 bases and J by 2 bases. The CDR3 DNA follows: TGTGCCAGTAGTATTTGGGGACAGGGGCTTCAAGAGACCCAGTACTTC. This encodes CASSIWGQGLQETQYF.

The rearrangement joins TRBV20-1 to TRBJ1-4; 7 bases are a match to TRBD1. The CDR3 has 11 residues. Per germline, CDR1 DFQATT and CDR2 SNEGSKA (reference sequence). V lost 5 bases to trimming and J lost 8 bases; unmatched junction nucleotides: 2. CDR3 in amino acids: CSAVTGEKLFF. The CDR3 DNA is TGCAGTGCTGTGACAGGGGAAAAACTGTTTTTT.

The chain uses TRBV6-1 and TRBJ2-5; D is undetermined. The V gene lost 0 bases and the J gene lost 5 bases, with 7 bases spanning the gap. Germline lookup yields CDR1 MNHNS and CDR2 SASEGT. The CDR3 runs to 13 residues. The CDR3, as DNA: TGTGCCAGCAGTGAAGCCAGAATGGAGACCCAGTACTTC. It encodes CASSEARMETQYF.

In this sample, this clone turned up a few times. This chain uses TRBV10-1 with TRBJ2-2, with D tentatively TRBD1 (5 bases). The CDR3 is 18 residues long. Germline-derived CDR1 and CDR2 are WNHNN and SYGVQD (reference sequence). The V and J ends lost 0 bases and 1 base respectively, with 15 bases between them. The CDR3 DNA reads as TGCGCCAGCAGTGAGTCGAGAGCAGGGATCGGGAACACCGGGGAGCTGTTTTTT. Its protein is CASSESRAGIGNTGELFF.

This chain links TRBV20-1 with TRBJ1-1; no firm D call. The CDR3 consists of 11 residues. In germline, CDR1 is DFQATT, CDR2 SNEGSKA (reference sequence). Trimming took 2 bases from V and 3 from J, leaving 4 bases between them. The CDR3 nucleotides read TGCAGTGCTAGAACAGACACTGAAGCTTTCTTT. The encoded protein is CSARTDTEAFF.

The chain links TRBV19 to TRBJ2-3; the D gene is possibly TRBD1 (6 bases). From germline, CDR1 is LNHDA and CDR2 SQIVND (reference sequence). This CDR3 is built from 15 residues. Between the trimmed V and J ends, which lost 4 bases and 1 base, there was a span of 12 bases. CDR3 region: CASSTGVRGTDTQYF. The CDR3 bases are TGTGCCAGTAGTACAGGGGTTAGGGGCACAGATACGCAGTATTTT. Based on the CDR3 plus reference TRBV19 and TRBJ2-3, the full variable domain is DGGITQSPKYLFRKEGQNVTLSCEQNLNHDAMYWYRQDPGQGLRLIYYSQIVNDFQKGDIAEGYSVSREKKESFPLTVTSAQKNPTAFYLCASSTGVRGTDTQYFGPGTRLTVL.

The rearrangement uses TRBV5-1 and TRBJ2-1, with D perhaps TRBD2 (5 bases). CDR3 size: 17 residues. Germline V gives CDR1 SGHRS, CDR2 YFSETQ. V was pared by 0 bases and J by 3 bases, with 16 bases between. The CDR3 sequence: CASSLVPPAAGYNEQFF. The CDR3 nucleotides read TGCGCCAGCAGCTTGGTGCCCCCGGCCGCGGGCTACAATGAGCAGTTCTTC.

This rearrangement joins TRBV7-8 to TRBJ2-7; no reliable D call. Germline assignment: CDR1 SGHVS and CDR2 FQNEAQ. The germline V and J ends were trimmed by 5 bases and 0 bases, with 11 bases remaining between them. The CDR3 extends over 14 amino acids. The CDR3 loop reads CASSRTEASYEQYF. Here the CDR3 DNA reads TGTGCCAGCAGCCGAACAGAAGCCTCCTACGAGCAGTACTTC.

V usage is TRBV30 and J usage is TRBJ1-6; 8 bases are a match to TRBD1. Germline assignment: CDR1 GTSNPN and CDR2 SVGIG (reference sequence). The CDR3 runs to 13 residues. The V gene end was trimmed by 0 bases and the J gene end by 16 bases; junction bases not matched to a gene: 8. CDR3 sequence: CAWSVQGTGTLHF. The CDR3 nucleotides read TGTGCCTGGAGTGTACAAGGGACAGGTACACTCCACTTT.

V is TRBV5-1 and J is TRBJ1-1; TRBD1 agrees at 10 bases. CDR3 length: 16 amino acids. V shed 4 bases and J 1 base; nucleotides not matched to a gene: 7. Germline V lookup: CDR1 SGHRS, CDR2 YFSETQ. CDR3 loop: CASSHRDRGPNTEAFF. DNA for the CDR3: TGCGCCAGCAGCCACCGGGACAGGGGCCCGAACACTGAAGCTTTCTTT.

The chain is built from TRBV2 and TRBJ1-2, with 10 bases identical to TRBD1. Germline loops: CDR1 SNHLY, CDR2 FYNNEI. The CDR3 has 14 amino acids. V lost 6 bases, J lost 4 bases, and 5 bases stayed unmatched. CDR3 nucleotides: TGTGCCAGCAGCGGGACAGGGGCGGGCTATGGCTACACCTTC. It translates to CASSGTGAGYGYTF.

The chain employs TRBV19 and TRBJ2-5; 9 bases match TRBD1. The CDR3 consists of 15 residues. The V gene end was trimmed by 3 bases and the J gene end by 1 base; junction bases not matched to a gene: 3. Germline loops: CDR1 LNHDA, CDR2 SQIVND (reference sequence). The CDR3 nucleotides are TGTGCCAGTAGTATTAGACAGGGGGTCCAAGAGACCCAGTACTTC. This encodes CASSIRQGVQETQYF.

The chain is built from TRBV19 and TRBJ2-6, with 7 bases fitting TRBD1. The V gene's germline CDR1 is LNHDA and CDR2 SQIVND (reference sequence). Unmatched junction bases numbered 5, after V lost 3 bases and J lost 0 bases. The CDR3 contains 17 residues. The CDR3 DNA sequence: TGTGCCAGTAGTATTACAGGGGCCAACTCTGGGGCCAACGTCCTGACTTTC. Its translation: CASSITGANSGANVLTF.

V gene TRBV9 combines with J gene TRBJ1-2, with TRBD1 matching 9 bases. CDR3 size: 14 residues. V was clipped by 3 bases and J by 6 bases; unmatched bases: 6. Per germline, CDR1 SGDLS and CDR2 YYNGEE. The chain's CDR3 is CASSAWTGEDGYTF. In DNA form, the CDR3 reads TGTGCCAGCAGCGCATGGACAGGGGAGGATGGCTACACCTTC.

The rearrangement links TRBV4-2 to TRBJ1-1, with D unclear. In germline, CDR1 is LGHNA, CDR2 YNFKEQ. This CDR3 is 13 amino acids long. V gave up 4 bases and J gave up 8 bases, with 14 bases separating them. The CDR3 protein is CASSRLEGSEAFF. The CDR3 DNA follows: TGTGCCAGCAGCCGGCTGGAGGGATCCGAAGCTTTCTTT.

This clone appeared a single time. The rearrangement links TRBV24-1 to TRBJ2-5, with D maybe TRBD2 (5 bases). The CDR3 has 14 residues. With 3 bases removed from V and 5 bases from J, the gap between germline ends came to 12 bases. Per the germline V gene, CDR1 is KGHDR and CDR2 is SFDVKD. The CDR3 spells CATSDARVIETQYF. CDR3 nucleotides: TGTGCCACCAGTGATGCGCGGGTAATCGAGACCCAGTACTTC.

The chain recombines TRBV10-2 with TRBJ2-4, with D unresolved. Germline assignment: CDR1 WSHSY and CDR2 SAAADI. The CDR3 is 16 residues long. V was pared by 3 bases and J by 0 bases, with 12 bases between. The chain's CDR3 is CASSDMETLAKNIQYF. The CDR3 nucleotides are TGCGCCAGCAGTGATATGGAGACCCTAGCCAAAAACATTCAGTACTTC.

This chain links TRBV30 with TRBJ1-1, with 10 bases identical to TRBD1. Germline CDR1 is GTSNPN and CDR2 is SVGIG (reference sequence). V shed 0 bases, J shed 5 bases, and the junction held 6 bases outside the gene matches. The length of the CDR3 is 15 residues. The CDR3 here is CAWSVLGQGNTEAFF. The CDR3 region has the DNA TGTGCCTGGAGTGTCTTGGGACAGGGGAATACTGAAGCTTTCTTT.

This clone was seen once. This chain links TRBV19 with TRBJ2-3; 9 nucleotides line up with TRBD2. V lost 3 bases to trimming and J lost 3 bases; unmatched junction nucleotides: 7. Germline values: CDR1 LNHDA, CDR2 SQIVND (reference sequence). The CDR3 spans 16 residues. CDR3 sequence reads: CASSMLGGGATDTQYF. The CDR3 DNA reads TGTGCCAGTAGTATGCTGGGCGGGGGGGCTACAGATACGCAGTATTTT.

This chain uses TRBV11-1 with TRBJ1-1, with D tentatively TRBD1 (6 bases). The CDR3 contains 14 residues. The ends were cut back, 1 base at V and 10 bases at J, with 16 bases in the middle. Germline CDR1 reads SGHAT; CDR2 reads FQDESV (reference sequence). The CDR3, as DNA: TGTGCCAGCAGCTTAGGACTCGGACAGTCTGGAGCTTTCTTT. This sequence encodes CASSLGLGQSGAFF.

This chain joins TRBV15 and TRBJ2-2; D uncertain. CDR1 and CDR2 (germline): LNHNV, YYDKDF (reference sequence). The CDR3 contains 15 residues. The V end lost 1 base, the J end lost 4 bases, and 10 bases lay between the germline ends. CDR3 sequence: CATSRAGSPTGELFF. CDR3 DNA: TGTGCCACCAGCAGAGCCGGGTCCCCCACCGGGGAGCTGTTTTTT.

The gene calls are TRBV6-5 and TRBJ2-2; no definite D call. The germline V gene has CDR1 MNHEY and CDR2 SVGAGI. This CDR3 region has 14 residues. The ends were cut back, 7 bases at V and 1 base at J, with 10 bases in the middle. CDR3 protein: CASKRTVNTGELFF. The DNA for the CDR3 is TGTGCCAGCAAGAGAACAGTGAACACCGGGGAGCTGTTTTTT.

The chain joins TRBV4-1 to TRBJ1-2; no definite D call. Trimming cost V 4 bases and J 5 bases, with 17 bases left between them. Germline V gene data show CDR1 as MGHRA and CDR2 as YSYEKL. This CDR3 is 15 amino acids long. The CDR3: CASSPGEGNMYGYTF. CDR3 DNA sequence: TGCGCCAGCAGCCCCGGTGAGGGTAACATGTATGGCTACACCTTC.

The genes are TRBV5-1 and TRBJ2-5, with 10 bases lining up with TRBD1. Germline V gives CDR1 SGHRS, CDR2 YFSETQ. After removal of 3 bases from V and 5 bases from J, the junction contained 7 bases not matched to a gene. The length of the CDR3 is 15 residues. This CDR3 reads CASSSGQGEGETQYF. The CDR3 DNA is TGCGCCAGCAGCTCAGGACAGGGGGAAGGGGAGACCCAGTACTTC.